The 14 T cell receptor beta chains below were found in one sample sequenced in a study of cytomegalovirus exposure and HLA in healthy donors. Using immunoSEQ multiplex PCR, the repertoire was profiled, and TCRdb retains in-frame clones only, with some absent. Altogether just under 150,000 clones are present, roughly 87% being singletons, with the ten largest covering about 4.9%. The sequencing input was PBMCs. Receptors originate from a man aged 18 to 29 in good health and CMV-seropositive.

In this sample, this clone turned up once. Other DNA sequences in the sample encode the same CDR3. This chain connects TRBV13 to TRBJ1-1; D gene uncertain. There are 12 residues in the CDR3. Trimming left V 3 bases short and J 4 bases short, with 6 bases between. The germline V gene encodes CDR1 PRHDT and CDR2 FYEKMQ (reference sequence). The chain's CDR3 is CASSFSGTEAFF. DNA of the CDR3: TGTGCCAGCAGCTTCTCAGGCACTGAAGCTTTCTTT.

This clone was recorded once. This chain uses TRBV6-1 with TRBJ2-1, with D maybe TRBD2 (5 bases). The germline V gene has CDR1 MNHNS and CDR2 SASEGT. Deletions cut 3 bases from V and 7 bases from J, with 10 bases between. The CDR3 is made up of 13 amino acids. The CDR3 nucleotides are TGTGCCAGCAGTGACCTAGCTCAAAATGAGCAGTTCTTC. This encodes CASSDLAQNEQFF.

In nucleotides, the CDR3 is TGTGCCAGCAGTTTGTTTGGAGCGGGGAACACTGAAGCTTTCTTT. It codes for CASSLFGAGNTEAFF. J is TRBJ1-1 and V is TRBV28; D is uncertain. Germline CDR1 reads MDHEN; CDR2 reads SYDVKM. Trimming removed 3 bases at V and 1 base at J, with 12 bases between. This CDR3 contains 15 residues.

This clone was observed a single time. The V and J genes are TRBV5-4 and TRBJ2-7; 7 nucleotides line up with TRBD1. Looked up from germline, CDR1 is SGHNT and CDR2 is YYREEE (reference sequence). The CDR3 is 13 amino acids. After removal of 0 bases from V and 7 bases from J, the junction contained 4 bases not matched to a gene. In nucleotides, the CDR3 is TGTGCCAGCAGCTTGGACAGGGGTTTTGAGCAGTACTTC. Protein: CASSLDRGFEQYF.

The chain joins TRBV6-5 to TRBJ2-5, with 7 bases that match TRBD2. In germline, CDR1 is MNHEY, CDR2 SVGAGI. J was trimmed by 5 bases and V by 5 bases; bases with no gene match: 5. The CDR3 extends over 13 amino acids. For the CDR3, the DNA is TGTGCCAGCAGTACGACTAGCCGGGAGACCCAGTACTTC. Protein product: CASSTTSRETQYF.

This chain uses TRBV2 with TRBJ2-1; 13 bases are a match to TRBD2. This CDR3 has 16 amino acids. Germline CDR1 and CDR2: SNHLY and FYNNEI. V lost 4 bases and J lost 1; bases outside the gene matches: 1. In nucleotides, the CDR3 is TGTGCCAGCAGTGTACTAGCGGGGGGGTCCTACAATGAGCAGTTCTTC. It encodes CASSVLAGGSYNEQFF.

This clone is a singleton in its sample. The chain recombines TRBV27 with TRBJ2-1, with 7 bases fitting TRBD1. Trimming took 6 bases from V and 6 from J; bases not matched to a gene: 2. CDR3 length equals 12 residues. Germline values: CDR1 MNHEY, CDR2 SMNVEV (reference sequence). The chain's CDR3 is CASRGDSNEQFF. As DNA, the CDR3 is TGTGCCAGCAGAGGGGACAGCAATGAGCAGTTCTTC.

The chain has TRBV9 and TRBJ1-5; D gene unclear. Trimming stripped 0 bases from V and 3 bases from J, with 10 bases between. Germline V gene sequence: CDR1 SGDLS, CDR2 YYNGEE. This CDR3 is 15 amino acids long. Here the CDR3 DNA reads TGTGCCAGCAGCGTAGACAGCGGGAACAATCAGCCCCAGCATTTT. Its translation: CASSVDSGNNQPQHF.

V is TRBV19 and J is TRBJ1-1; 9 bases agree with TRBD1. V lost 3 bases to trimming and J lost 4 bases; unmatched junction nucleotides: 3. The CDR3 loop spans 14 amino acids. The V gene's germline CDR1 is LNHDA and CDR2 SQIVND (reference sequence). CDR3 DNA sequence: TGTGCCAGTAGTATGGGACAGGGAAGCACTGAAGCTTTCTTT. Translated, it gives CASSMGQGSTEAFF. Full variable domain (outside the CDR3, taken from reference TRBV19 and TRBJ1-1): DGGITQSPKYLFRKEGQNVTLSCEQNLNHDAMYWYRQDPGQGLRLIYYSQIVNDFQKGDIAEGYSVSREKKESFPLTVTSAQKNPTAFYLCASSMGQGSTEAFFGQGTRLTVV.

For the CDR3, the DNA is TGTGCCAGTAAGGTAGTAGGACAGGGTCCCAATCAGCCCCAGCATTTT. Translation gives CASKVVGQGPNQPQHF. V gene TRBV19 combines with J gene TRBJ1-5, with 8 bases aligning to TRBD1. V trimming: 7 bases; J trimming: 3 bases; junction bases outside the gene matches: 11. CDR3 length equals 16 residues. The V gene's germline CDR1 is LNHDA and CDR2 SQIVND (reference sequence).

The chain links TRBV6-8 to TRBJ2-7, with 9 bases fitting TRBD1. V gave up 6 bases and J gave up 2 bases; unmatched junction bases: 11. This CDR3 contains 16 residues. Germline V gene lookup returns CDR1 MNHGY and CDR2 SAAAGT. CDR3 DNA sequence: TGTGCCAGCAGACGAACAGGGGGCGTGAGAGCCTACGAGCAGTACTTC. It encodes CASRRTGGVRAYEQYF.

This chain joins TRBV7-9 and TRBJ1-2; 7 bases map to TRBD1. This CDR3 is 19 amino acids long. Per the germline V gene, CDR1 is SEHNR and CDR2 is FQNEAQ (reference sequence). V shed 4 bases, J shed 2 bases, and the junction held 19 bases outside the gene matches. The CDR3 DNA reads TGTGCCAGCAGCTGGCAAAGCCTACGGACAGGTCTTTTCAACTATGGCTACACCTTC. Residues: CASSWQSLRTGLFNYGYTF.

The rearrangement uses TRBV19 and TRBJ1-1; a weak D match, TRBD1 (5 bases). This CDR3 is 14 amino acids long. The germline V gene has CDR1 LNHDA and CDR2 SQIVND (reference sequence). V was trimmed by 5 bases and J by 1 base, leaving 11 bases between them. Here the CDR3 reads CASSFGTTNTEAFF. In DNA, the CDR3 is TGTGCCAGTAGTTTCGGGACTACGAACACTGAAGCTTTCTTT.

This chain connects TRBV6-5 to TRBJ1-1; the match to TRBD1 covers 7 bases. The CDR3 totals 14 residues. CDR1 is MNHEY, CDR2 SVGAGI, per germline. With V trimmed by 6 bases and J by 2 bases, 6 bases remained unmatched. CDR3 sequence (DNA): TGTGCCAGCAGCCGCGGGACAGCTAACACTGAAGCTTTCTTT. As protein: CASSRGTANTEAFF.